Below, one T cell receptor (beta chain) is given with its context. This clonotype was detected once. It lacks a known antigen. Base qualities were left out, and no much larger clone turns up one base away. This record comes from a study of blood T cells in healthy people across ages (dated by TCRdb to the mid-2010s). With regard to the full study: In model experiments, template switching captured about one uniquely barcoded TCR beta cDNA molecule for every two T cells. Age-related changes in TCR beta repertoire diversity were measured in the study by deep sequencing normalized with unique cDNA molecular identifiers. Two additional independent replicas of 1 million unique cDNA reads from the same blood draw were analyzed for two donors (one aged 18 to 29 and one aged 80 or older). Donors of different ages were randomly distributed across sequencing lanes to avoid experimental bias. Four age groups were formed from the donors: young (average approximately 16 years), middle-aged (around 37), aged (around 62) and long-lived (approximately 78). General findings and caveats noted by the study authors: Estimates of total diversity from one million sequenced T cells were regarded as lower bounds and underestimates. Because profiling used bulk unsorted PBMCs, naive and antigen-experienced compartments could not be compared conclusively. As age increased, observed TCR beta diversity per million T cells dropped in a roughly linear way, and a significant reduction was already evident by age roughly 40. The percentage of naive T cells measured by flow cytometry correlated strongly with observed TCR beta diversity. Compared with the aged group, more naive CD4+ T cells, fewer expanded clones and increased TCR diversity were shown by the long-lived group, suggesting age selection. Because donor CMV infection status was unknown, age-related changes in expanded clonotypes were potentially confounded.

The 40 or so donors, aged about 6 to 100 years, were systemically healthy Caucasian individuals from Russia. Each donor gave roughly 9.5 milliliters of peripheral blood, collected into EDTA-treated Vacutainer tubes. Ficoll-Paque density-gradient centrifugation was used to isolate PBMCs, with at least 6.5 million per sample. Trizol reagent was used to extract total RNA from PBMCs, with at least 6 micrograms per sample. For every donor, flow cytometry on a PBMC aliquot measured the percentage of naive CD45RAhigh/CD27high T cells. In the germline V gene (reference sequence), CDR1 corresponds to DFQATT and CDR2 to SNEGSKA. Taken from cysteine to phenylalanine, the CDR3 has 12 residues. Solely the CDR3 DNA is kept, with 36 bases framed from the first base. V loses 6 bases of germline sequence and J loses 10 bases, and the interval between the two ends is 16 bases. Library generation was performed with 5' RACE. Sequencing was carried out with an Illumina HiSeq 2500. A second PCR of about 7 to 12 cycles was run with a J-beta primer mix and a sample-barcoded 5' primer. A unique molecular identifier was introduced onto each TCR beta cDNA molecule by a template-switch 5' adaptor carrying 12 random nucleotides. Each sample yielded at least 2.5 million CDR3-containing paired-end reads. The Mint cDNA synthesis kit, primed by a TRBC-specific oligonucleotide, was used to synthesize first-strand cDNA from all RNA. All cDNA was treated with uracil-DNA glycosylase and then went through a first 18-cycle PCR with the universal primers M1SS and BC2_uni_R. In the original analysis: Each sample was normalized by randomly selecting 1 million high-quality reads, each carrying a distinct molecular identifier. Instead of being binned into consensus sequences, reads that shared molecular identifiers were thrown out. CDR3 identification, clonotype clustering and error correction used MiTCR with a Q25 quality threshold and the strictest error-elimination algorithm. A nonparametric unseen species model with Euler transformation was used to estimate a lower bound on total TCR beta diversity. Using fastp trimming at Q25 and MiXCR clonotype assembly, TCRdb reanalyzed the public sequencing data and kept in-frame beta chains. Every CDR3 protein is listed once, alongside the most common genes and DNA of its rows. The V and J calls were not made by the authors but by TCRdb's processing. For this sample the table gives around 1.5 million distinct CDR3 sequences, of which roughly 60% were detected only once. The ten largest clones represent over 5.5% of the sample.

This TCR derives from a man younger than 35 in good health. The sample comprised blood. Recombination connected TRBV20-1 to TRBJ2-1; the D segment might be TRBD1 or TRBD2, since each matches 5 bases. The bases read TGCAGTGCCCCCGGGACCCGAGTCGAGCAGTTCTTC. This translates into CSAPGTRVEQFF.